This entry lists 17 T cell receptor beta chains sequenced from one sample in a study of T cells and copy number aberrations in small-cell lung cancer. Repertoires were generated with immunoSEQ multiplex PCR, while TCRdb's copy carries only in-frame clones and drops some. The top ten clones hold roughly 9% of a sample with about 6,600 clones, 60% to 80% of them seen once. Sequences were obtained from normal tissue next to the tumor. The source of these receptors is a woman aged 70 to 79 with small cell lung cancer. Some clones in this sample may be carry-over from other donors' samples.

This clone was found a few times. V gene TRBV5-1 combines with J gene TRBJ2-2; 10 bases line up with TRBD1. CDR1 SGHRS and CDR2 YFSETQ come from the germline V gene. The CDR3 is 16 amino acids. V lost 7 bases, J lost 2 bases, and 8 bases stayed unmatched. CDR3 residues: CASADWDRGNTGELFF. In DNA form, the CDR3 reads TGCGCCAGCGCTGATTGGGACAGGGGTAACACCGGGGAGCTGTTTTTT.

The rearrangement joins TRBV21-1 to TRBJ2-1; the DNA was not used to check the table's D call, TRBD2. TRBV21-1 is a pseudogene locus. This CDR3 is 20 amino acids long. CDR3 region: CASRPTGGTSGTDSYNEQFF. The CDR3 DNA is TGTGCCAGCAGACCGACAGGGGGGACTAGCGGGACCGACTCCTACAATGAGCAGTTCTTC.

About this clone: Other DNA sequences in the same sample also yield this CDR3. V and J are TRBV30 and TRBJ1-1; 8 bases are a match to TRBD1. Germline CDR1 and CDR2: GTSNPN and SVGIG (reference sequence). This CDR3 region has 16 residues. Trimming took 4 bases from V and 4 from J; bases not matched to a gene: 14. CDR3 DNA sequence: TGTGCCTGGAATCAGAGGCAGGGGGCTCGGGGCACTGAAGCTTTCTTT. It yields the protein CAWNQRQGARGTEAFF. Together with reference TRBV30 and TRBJ1-1, the CDR3 gives the full variable domain: SQTIHQWPATLVQPVGSPLSLECTVEGTSNPNLYWYRQAAGRGLQLLFYSVGIGQISSEVPQNLSASRPQDRQFILSSKKLLLSDSGFYLCAWNQRQGARGTEAFFGQGTRLTVV.

This clone was seen more than once but under ten times. The V gene is TRBV29-1, the J gene TRBJ2-3; 10 bases align to TRBD2. CDR1 is SQVTM and CDR2 is ANQGSEA in the germline V gene. The CDR3 is made up of 15 amino acids. V was pared by 2 bases and J by 1 base, with 3 bases of the junction left unmatched. The chain's CDR3 is CSVEQAGGGTDTQYF. CDR3 coding DNA: TGCAGCGTTGAACAAGCGGGAGGGGGCACAGATACGCAGTATTTT.

V gene TRBV7-3 combines with J gene TRBJ2-5; maybe TRBD2 (5 bases). The germline V gene has CDR1 SGHTA and CDR2 FQGTGA. The CDR3 is 13 amino acids. The V end lost 3 bases, the J end lost 5 bases, and 10 bases lay between the germline ends. The CDR3 loop reads CASSFGVGETQYF. The CDR3 DNA follows: TGTGCCAGCAGCTTCGGGGTAGGGGAGACCCAGTACTTC.

The CDR3 DNA follows: TGTGCCAGCAGCTTATTAGCGGGGGCCTACAATGAGCAGTTCTTC. This sequence encodes CASSLLAGAYNEQFF. This chain links TRBV7-8 with TRBJ2-1; 9 bases match TRBD2. Germline V gene data show CDR1 as SGHVS and CDR2 as FQNEAQ. V gave up 2 bases and J gave up 2 bases; unmatched junction bases: 1. The CDR3 spans 15 residues. The entire variable domain, with the rest obtained from reference TRBV7-8 and TRBJ2-1, is as follows: GAGVSQSPRYKVAKRGQDVALRCDPISGHVSLFWYQQALGQGPEFLTYFQNEAQLDKSGLPSDRFFAERPEGSVSTLKIQRTQQEDSAVYLCASSLLAGAYNEQFFGPGTRLTVL.

The chain employs TRBV7-2 and TRBJ2-3; 8 bases fit TRBD2. The junction had 6 bases not matched to a gene; V was cut back by 5 bases and J by 2 bases. Germline V CDR1 and CDR2: SGHTA, FQGNSA. CDR3 length: 15 residues. The CDR3 reads CASSPWTSPTDTQYF. The CDR3 DNA sequence: TGTGCCAGCAGCCCCTGGACTAGCCCCACAGATACGCAGTATTTT.

Relative to its sample, this clone is medium-sized (0.01 to 0.1%). The chain recombines TRBV6-5 with TRBJ2-1; the D call may be TRBD1 or TRBD2 (5 bases each). In germline, CDR1 is MNHEY, CDR2 SVGAGI. The CDR3 is 13 residues long. Between the trimmed V and J ends, which lost 4 bases and 4 bases, there was a span of 8 bases. The CDR3 loop reads CASSLGVYNEQFF. In nucleotides, the CDR3 is TGTGCCAGCAGTTTGGGGGTTTACAATGAGCAGTTCTTC.

The chain carries TRBV10-3 and TRBJ2-7; maybe TRBD1 (6 bases). CDR1 is ENHRY and CDR2 is SYGVKD in the germline V gene. The CDR3 loop spans 15 amino acids. V lost 0 bases and J 5 bases, leaving 14 bases between the germline ends. In DNA form, the CDR3 reads TGTGCCATCAGTGAGTCGAACAGGGTATACAACGAGCAGTACTTC. Translation: CAISESNRVYNEQYF.

This chain links TRBV5-1 with TRBJ1-4; D is undetermined. CDR1 is SGHRS and CDR2 is YFSETQ in the germline V gene. Trimming took 1 base from V and 0 from J, leaving 4 bases between them. CDR3 length: 14 residues. This CDR3 reads CASSLNPTNEKLFF. As DNA, the CDR3 is TGCGCCAGCAGCTTGAACCCAACTAATGAAAAACTGTTTTTT.

The DNA for the CDR3 is TGTGCCAGCAGCGTAGGGGCGGGAGTAGGCTACGAGCAGTACTTC. It translates to CASSVGAGVGYEQYF. The chain has TRBV9 and TRBJ2-7; 7 nucleotides align to TRBD2. Germline-derived CDR1 and CDR2 are SGDLS and YYNGEE. The CDR3 covers 15 residues. The J segment lost 3 bases and the V segment lost 0 bases, leaving 6 bases of the junction unmatched. The full variable domain, in which reference TRBV9 and TRBJ2-7 provide the parts outside the CDR3, is DSGVTQTPKHLITATGQRVTLRCSPRSGDLSVYWYQQSLDQGLQFLIQYYNGEERAKGNILERFSAQQFPDLHSELNLSSLELGDSALYFCASSVGAGVGYEQYFGPGTRLTVT.

The CDR3 is CASSFAGELFF. CDR3 in DNA: TGTGCCAGCAGCTTTGCCGGGGAGCTGTTTTTT. V and J are TRBV7-9 and TRBJ2-2; no reliable D call. Germline values: CDR1 SEHNR, CDR2 FQNEAQ (reference sequence). CDR3 length: 11 residues. The germline V and J ends were trimmed by 3 bases and 6 bases, with 2 bases remaining between them.

The chain has TRBV5-4 and TRBJ2-2; D perhaps matches TRBD2 (6 bases). CDR1 and CDR2 (germline): SGHNT, YYREEE (reference sequence). The CDR3 loop spans 19 amino acids. Trimming cost V 4 bases and J 2 bases, with 24 bases left between them. In nucleotides, the CDR3 is TGTGCCAGCAGCCCTCCGACCAGGCCCGGGACTGGAAACACCGGGGAGCTGTTTTTT. Protein product: CASSPPTRPGTGNTGELFF.

This sequence joins TRBV5-1 and TRBJ2-2, with TRBD2 as a possible D gene (5 bases). Between the trimmed V and J ends, which lost 3 bases and 0 bases, there was a span of 12 bases. The germline gives CDR1 SGHRS, CDR2 YFSETQ. The CDR3 totals 16 residues. The CDR3 coding sequence is TGCGCCAGCAGCTACAATGGACTCGCGAACACCGGGGAGCTGTTTTTT. As protein: CASSYNGLANTGELFF.

CDR3 DNA sequence: TGTGCCTGGAGTGTTAGCAGCAATCAGCCCCAGCATTTT. Its translation: CAWSVSSNQPQHF. The chain combines TRBV30 with TRBJ1-5; D call uncertain. This CDR3 spans 13 amino acids. V was clipped by 0 bases and J by 1 base, with 4 bases between them. Germline CDR1 GTSNPN, CDR2 SVGIG (reference sequence).

Note on this clone: The sample contains more than one DNA sequence encoding this CDR3. The J gene is TRBJ2-3, the V gene TRBV6-5; D possibly corresponds to TRBD2 (5 bases). CDR1 MNHEY and CDR2 SVGAGI come from the germline V gene. The CDR3 consists of 16 residues. V lost 0 bases and J lost 4, with 14 bases in between. The CDR3 DNA sequence: TGTGCCAGCAGTTACTCGACACCTCCCGGGGCAGATACGCAGTATTTT. Translating gives CASSYSTPPGADTQYF.

The gene calls are TRBV7-8 and TRBJ1-5; D is unclear. Germline V gene data show CDR1 as SGHVS and CDR2 as FQNEAQ. The CDR3 is 12 residues long. Trimming took off 5 bases at V and 4 bases at J, with 6 bases between the two ends. This chain's CDR3 is CASSPKNQPQHF. CDR3 DNA: TGTGCCAGCAGCCCAAAAAATCAGCCCCAGCATTTT.